This is a list of T cell receptor beta chains from one sample in a study of regulatory T cells in long-lasting Graves disease. TCRdb re-derived calls from the multiplex PCR reads in MiXCR, one entry per CDR3 protein. This sample has around 250,000 distinct CDR3 sequences, with about 19% found just once. The source was peripheral blood mononuclear cells (PBMCs), collected at new diagnosis, from a patient treated with antithyroid drugs. The source of these receptors is a female donor with Graves disease. The CDR3 runs from the conserved cysteine through the conserved F or W. D genes are given only for firm matches.

d_gene,v_gene,CDR3aa
.,TRBV7-2,CASSLGVGSDTQYF
.,TRBV10-3,CAISVDSQETQYF
.,TRBV20-1,CSVDRRGLHNEQFF
TRBD2,TRBV18,CASSPRGAGSTDTQYF
.,TRBV20-1,CSARNPGGNEKLFF
.,TRBV28,CASSFSGTGELFF
TRBD2,TRBV7-3,CASSLSGSSDTQYF
.,TRBV6-1,CATKRGTTRNEQFF
.,TRBV7-9,CASSLGAGAFF
.,TRBV20-1,CSASRGQETQYF
TRBD2,TRBV20-1,CSAPSGGRETQYF
.,TRBV18,CASSPPRGQGQETQYF
TRBD1,TRBV28,CASSPGTGKNEQFF
.,TRBV4-3,CASSQDWAYYGYTF
TRBD1,TRBV12-3/TRBV12-4,CASSPTGQGAGGYTF
TRBD2,TRBV7-2,CASSLSILAGDTQYF
.,TRBV3-2,CASSITSGGTDTQYF
TRBD2,TRBV7-2,CASTRDYRSYEQYF
.,TRBV9,CASSVMESLMDTGELFF
TRBD1,TRBV18,CASSWDRSNGYTF
TRBD1,TRBV18,CASSPDGTGVPEAFF
.,TRBV7-2,CASSIRGGFGNTIYF
.,TRBV5-8,CASSLEGITDTQYF
TRBD2,TRBV13,CASSSGTSGWYEQYF
TRBD2,TRBV10-3,CAISESSGGGGETQYF
.,TRBV20-1,CSATQGFSPLHF
TRBD2,TRBV7-2,CASTRGGGRETQYF
.,TRBV7-8,CASSPNLAEQETQYF
TRBD1,TRBV6-1,CATQRTGGYTF
.,TRBV29-1,CSANVGFETQYF
.,TRBV11-2,CASSTTGFGETQYF
.,TRBV25-1,CASSELQGPGNTIYF
TRBD1,TRBV7-9,CASSDPPGQDADTQYF
.,TRBV5-1,CASSLGVTSTDTQYF
.,TRBV20-1,CSATPVGTRGYEQYF
.,TRBV6-1,CASVFLKGDTQYF
TRBD1,TRBV20-1,CSASQDRVQPQHF